This T cell receptor beta chain was documented in a study of siplizumab effects on memory and regulatory T cells. Study-level results: The suppressive capacity of proliferating Tregs from siplizumab cultures remained unconfirmed. For mappable alloreactive CD4+ clones, the mean Treg-derived fraction was 68.8% with siplizumab and approximately 30% in controls.

On this clone: Its matching antigen is unknown.

Some clones are missing from TCRdb's copy, which holds only in-frame ones; the method was immunoSEQ multiplex PCR. This sample has 87,000 or so clones; 85% to 90% occur once, and the top ten carry 15%. Trimming removed 3 bases from V and 4 bases from J; junction bases left unmatched: 18. The CDR3 runs 18 residues. Germline CDR1 and CDR2: SQVTM and ANQGSEA. The chain couples TRBV29-1 to TRBJ2-7; 10 bases match TRBD2. Source material: CD4+ T cells sorted from blood. The source is a human donor in good health. The CDR3, as DNA: TGCAGCGTTGAGCTAGGAATAGCGGGAGGTATTTTGCCTTACGAGCAGTACTTC. Translating it yields CSVELGIAGGILPYEQYF.